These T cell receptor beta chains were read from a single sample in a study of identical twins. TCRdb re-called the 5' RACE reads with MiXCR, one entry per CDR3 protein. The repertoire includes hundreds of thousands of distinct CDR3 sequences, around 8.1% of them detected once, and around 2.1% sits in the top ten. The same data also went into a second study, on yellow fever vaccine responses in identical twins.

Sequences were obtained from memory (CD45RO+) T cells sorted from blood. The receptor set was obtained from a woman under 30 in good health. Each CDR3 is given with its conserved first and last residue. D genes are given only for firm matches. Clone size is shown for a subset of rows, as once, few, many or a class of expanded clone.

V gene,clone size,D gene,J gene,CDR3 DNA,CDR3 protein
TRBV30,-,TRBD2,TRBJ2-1,TGTGCCCGGTCCGGGGGGGGAGGGACCTACAATGAGCAGTTCTTC,CARSGGGGTYNEQFF
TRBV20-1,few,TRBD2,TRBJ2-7,TGCAGTGCAGGTACTACTAGCGGGTTCTACGAGCAGTACTTC,CSAGTTSGFYEQYF
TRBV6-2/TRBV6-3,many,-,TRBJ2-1,TGTGCCAGCAGTTACTCCTCCAACAATGAGCAGTTCTTC,CASSYSSNNEQFF
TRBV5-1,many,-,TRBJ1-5,TGCGCCAGCAGCTTGGACGCGGGGAGCAATCAGCCCCAGCATTTT,CASSLDAGSNQPQHF
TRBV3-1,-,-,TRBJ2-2,TGTGCCAGCAGCTCCCGATGGAGGACCGCGAACACCGGGGAGCTGTTTTTT,CASSSRWRTANTGELFF
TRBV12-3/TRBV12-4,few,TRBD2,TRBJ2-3,TGTGCCAGCAGCGGACTAGCGGGAGGCCAATTAGCAGATACGCAGTATTTT,CASSGLAGGQLADTQYF
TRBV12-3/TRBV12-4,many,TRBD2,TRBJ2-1,TGTGCCAGCAAAAATAGCGGGGTAGAAGGTGAGCAGTTCTTC,CASKNSGVEGEQFF
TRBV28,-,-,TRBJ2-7,TGTGCCAGCAGGGAGTACGATAGGGAGCAGTACTTC,CASREYDREQYF
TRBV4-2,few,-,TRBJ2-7,TGTGCCAGCAGCCAAGGAGTTTCTGCCTACGAGCAGTACTTC,CASSQGVSAYEQYF
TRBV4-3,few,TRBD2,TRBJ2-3,TGCGCCAGCAGCCAAGAGTTCGGGGACGGGGGGGGAGATACGCAGTATTTT,CASSQEFGDGGGDTQYF
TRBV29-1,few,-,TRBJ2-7,TGCAGCGTGGGGACAACCTACGAGCAGTACTTC,CSVGTTYEQYF
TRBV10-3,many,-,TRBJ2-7,TGTGCCATCAGTAGCGACTCCTACGAGCAGTACTTC,CAISSDSYEQYF
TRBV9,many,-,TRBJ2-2,TGTGCCAGCAGGGGAGGTAGCGCGAACACCGGGGAGCTGTTTTTT,CASRGGSANTGELFF
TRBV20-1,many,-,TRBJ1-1,TGCAGTGCCAGTTCGTCCGGGAGCATTGAAGCTTTCTTT,CSASSSGSIEAFF
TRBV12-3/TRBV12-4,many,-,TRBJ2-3,TGTGCCAGCAGTTTCAGGGGCCGGACTACGTCCACAGATACGCAGTATTTT,CASSFRGRTTSTDTQYF
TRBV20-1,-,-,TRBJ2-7,TGCAGTGTTAGGGATGGGGTTTCCCACGAGCAGTACTTC,CSVRDGVSHEQYF
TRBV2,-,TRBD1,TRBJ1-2,TGTGCCAGCAGAAGGGACAGTAACTATGGCTACACCTTC,CASRRDSNYGYTF
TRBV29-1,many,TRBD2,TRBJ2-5,TGCAGCGGTAGCGGGGGGGAAGAGACCCAGTACTTC,CSGSGGEETQYF
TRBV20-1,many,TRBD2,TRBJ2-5,TGCAGTGCTAGAGATTCCCTAGCGGGGCCTGCGAAGACCCAGTACTTC,CSARDSLAGPAKTQYF
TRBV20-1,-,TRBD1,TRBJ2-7,TGCAGTGCTTCAAGAAGACAGGGGGCTGACGAGCAGTACTTC,CSASRRQGADEQYF
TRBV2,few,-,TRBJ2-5,TGTACGAGCGCGGTACAGGAGACCCAGTACTTC,CTSAVQETQYF
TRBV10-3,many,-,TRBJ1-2,TGTGCCTCCCAAGGGCAGGGGAACTATGGCTACACCTTC,CASQGQGNYGYTF
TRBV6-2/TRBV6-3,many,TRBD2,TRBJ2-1,TGTGCCAGCAGTCCCGGGACTAGCGCATACAATGAGCAGTTCTTC,CASSPGTSAYNEQFF
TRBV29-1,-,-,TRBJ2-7,TGCAGCGTTGTTGAGGGGTCGGCCTACGAGCAGTACTTC,CSVVEGSAYEQYF
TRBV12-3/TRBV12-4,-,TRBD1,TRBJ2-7,TGTGCCAGCAGTTTACCCGGACAGGGCGGCGACGAGCAGTACTTC,CASSLPGQGGDEQYF
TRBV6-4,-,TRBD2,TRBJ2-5,TGTGCCAGCAGTGCCACCGGGACTAGCGGGAGTGAGACCCAGTACTTC,CASSATGTSGSETQYF
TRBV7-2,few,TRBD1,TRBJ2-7,TGTGCCAGCAGCAGACAGGGACAGGGGGCCTACGAGCAGTACTTC,CASSRQGQGAYEQYF
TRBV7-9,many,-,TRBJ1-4,TGTGCCAGCAGCTTGGGGTGGACCGGTAATGAAAAACTGTTTTTT,CASSLGWTGNEKLFF
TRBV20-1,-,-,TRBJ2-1,TGCAGTGCTGCCGTAAGGTCCAGCTCCTACAATGAGCAGTTCTTC,CSAAVRSSSYNEQFF
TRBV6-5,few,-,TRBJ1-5,TGTGCCAGCAGTTACTCATCCGGGGGCGGCAATCAGCCCCAGCATTTT,CASSYSSGGGNQPQHF
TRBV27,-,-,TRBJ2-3,TGTGCCAGCAGTTCCCTCCTAGCGACAGATACGCAGTATTTT,CASSSLLATDTQYF
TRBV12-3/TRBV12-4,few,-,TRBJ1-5,TGTGCCAGCAGTTTGAGATCTCTCCAGCATTTT,CASSLRSLQHF
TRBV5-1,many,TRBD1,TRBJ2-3,TGCGCCAGCAGCCCGACAGGGCACACAGATACGCAGTATTTT,CASSPTGHTDTQYF
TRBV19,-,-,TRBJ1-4,TGTGCCAGTAGTACTACGGCGAATGAAAAACTGTTTTTT,CASSTTANEKLFF
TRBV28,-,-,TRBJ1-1,TGTGCCAGCAGTCAACAGAGAGGGGGGGGCACTGAAGCTTTCTTT,CASSQQRGGGTEAFF
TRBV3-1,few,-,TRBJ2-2,TGTGCCAGCAGCCAAGGAAAAGCCCCGGGGGAGCTGTTTTTT,CASSQGKAPGELFF
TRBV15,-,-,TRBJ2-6,TGTGCCACCAGCATTAAGGCTGGTACTGGGGCCAACGTCCTGACTTTC,CATSIKAGTGANVLTF
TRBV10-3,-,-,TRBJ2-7,TGTGCCATCAGTGATGGACAGAAAGTTTTCGAGCAGTACTTC,CAISDGQKVFEQYF
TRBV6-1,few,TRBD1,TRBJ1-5,TGTGCCAGCAGTGCCCCGGGACAGGGGAATCAGCCCCAGCATTTT,CASSAPGQGNQPQHF
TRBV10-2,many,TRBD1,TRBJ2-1,TGCGCCAGCAGTGAGGAATGGGACAGTTCTCAGTTCTTC,CASSEEWDSSQFF
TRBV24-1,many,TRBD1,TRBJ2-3,TGTGCCACCAGTGACCCGGGACAGGGGCGCGGAGATACGCAGTATTTT,CATSDPGQGRGDTQYF
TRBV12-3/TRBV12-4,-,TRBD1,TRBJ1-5,TGTGCCAGCAGTATCGACAGGGGAATTAGCAATCAGCCCCAGCATTTT,CASSIDRGISNQPQHF
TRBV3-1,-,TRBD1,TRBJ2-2,TGTGCCAGCAGTCCGGGACAGGGCATCGGGGAGCTGTTTTTT,CASSPGQGIGELFF
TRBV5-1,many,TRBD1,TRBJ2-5,TGCGCCAGCAGCTTGGACAGGGGTGGGGGAGAGACCCAGTACTTC,CASSLDRGGGETQYF
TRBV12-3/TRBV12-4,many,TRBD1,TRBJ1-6,TGTGCCAGCAGTGTCAAGACAGGGAACTATAATTCACCCCTCCACTTT,CASSVKTGNYNSPLHF
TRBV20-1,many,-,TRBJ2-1,TGCAGTGCCAATCCTCTAGCTAATGAGCAGTTCTTC,CSANPLANEQFF
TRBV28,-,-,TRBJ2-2,TGTGCCAGCAGCCCGGAGAGGGGGAGGTCCGGGGAGCTGTTTTTT,CASSPERGRSGELFF
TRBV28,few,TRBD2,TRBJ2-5,TGTGCCAGCAGAAAGCTATCTTCTAGCGGTCAAGAGACCCAGTACTTC,CASRKLSSSGQETQYF
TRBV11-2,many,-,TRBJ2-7,TGTGCCAGCAGCTTATTGAGGGTCGAGCAGTACTTC,CASSLLRVEQYF
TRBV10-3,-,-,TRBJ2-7,TGTGCCATCAGTGAGTTGCCTTGGACGCAGTACTTC,CAISELPWTQYF
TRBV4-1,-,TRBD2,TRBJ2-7,TGCGCCAGCAGCCCCCCGAGACCGGGACTACCTTTCTACGAGCAGTACTTC,CASSPPRPGLPFYEQYF